This paragraph covers one T cell receptor beta chain sequence. These data come from a study of early T cells in non-severe SARS-CoV-2 infection. Study summary: Chains were unpaired, as sequencing was done on bulk RNA from unsorted whole blood.

Unique molecular identifiers (one per individual cDNA molecule) were attached. TCRdb itself ran the 5' RACE reads through MiXCR, one entry per CDR3 protein. The sample lists some 62,000 distinct CDR3 sequences; approximately 9.3% were seen once. The V gene lost 4 bases and the J gene lost 7 bases, with 11 bases spanning the gap. CDR1 is LGHDT and CDR2 is YNNKEL in the germline V gene (reference sequence). The CDR3 runs 13 residues. The TCR originated in an adult who was a healthcare worker with PCR-confirmed SARS-CoV-2 infection or an uninfected control (not recorded which). The chain couples TRBV3-1 to TRBJ1-5; TRBD1 is a possible D gene (6 bases). Material: whole blood. The chain's CDR3 is CASSLSRGQPQHF. The CDR3 coding sequence is TGTGCCAGCAGCCTTTCCAGGGGACAGCCCCAGCATTTT.